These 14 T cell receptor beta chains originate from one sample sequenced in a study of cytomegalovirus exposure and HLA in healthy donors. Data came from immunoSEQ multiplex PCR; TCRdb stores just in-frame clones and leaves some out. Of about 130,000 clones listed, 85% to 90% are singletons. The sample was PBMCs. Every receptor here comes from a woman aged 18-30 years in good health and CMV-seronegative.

The CDR3 DNA reads TGTGCCAGCAGCCCCACTGGTTCTGAAGCTTTCTTT. It translates to CASSPTGSEAFF. This chain joins TRBV7-3 and TRBJ1-1; no firm D call. V was trimmed by 5 bases and J by 6 bases, leaving 10 bases between them. The CDR3 runs 12 residues. Germline lookup yields CDR1 SGHTA and CDR2 FQGTGA.

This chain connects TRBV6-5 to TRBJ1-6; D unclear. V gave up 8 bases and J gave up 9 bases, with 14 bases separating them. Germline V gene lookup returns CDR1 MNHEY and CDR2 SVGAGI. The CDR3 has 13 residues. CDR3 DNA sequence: TGTGCCAGCCAAGGAGGTCTGGGTTCACCCCTCCACTTT. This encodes CASQGGLGSPLHF.

CDR3 sequence reads: CASSLNPQDLNTEAFF. Here the CDR3 DNA reads TGCGCCAGCAGCCTAAACCCACAGGATCTGAACACTGAAGCTTTCTTT. V and J are TRBV5-1 and TRBJ1-1; possible D gene TRBD1, 5 bases. Per germline, CDR1 SGHRS and CDR2 YFSETQ. The CDR3 contains 16 residues. Trimming cost V 4 bases and J 0 bases, with 16 bases left between them.

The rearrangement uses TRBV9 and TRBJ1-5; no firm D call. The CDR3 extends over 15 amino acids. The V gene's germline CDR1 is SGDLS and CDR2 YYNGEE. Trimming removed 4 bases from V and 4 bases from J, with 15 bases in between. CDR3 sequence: CASSQVKPSNQPQHF. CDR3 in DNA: TGTGCCAGCAGCCAGGTCAAACCATCTAATCAGCCCCAGCATTTT.

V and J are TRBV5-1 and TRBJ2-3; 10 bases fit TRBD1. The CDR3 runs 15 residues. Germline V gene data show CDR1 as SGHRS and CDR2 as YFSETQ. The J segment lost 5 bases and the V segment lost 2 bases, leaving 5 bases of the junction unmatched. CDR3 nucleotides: TGCGCCAGCAGCTTACCGGGACAGGGGAAAGATACGCAGTATTTT. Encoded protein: CASSLPGQGKDTQYF.

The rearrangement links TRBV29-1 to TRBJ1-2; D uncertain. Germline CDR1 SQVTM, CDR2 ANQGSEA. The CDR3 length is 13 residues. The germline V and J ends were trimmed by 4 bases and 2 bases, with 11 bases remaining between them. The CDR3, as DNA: TGCAGCGTTGCCAGTGGCCCCAACTATGGCTACACCTTC. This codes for CSVASGPNYGYTF.

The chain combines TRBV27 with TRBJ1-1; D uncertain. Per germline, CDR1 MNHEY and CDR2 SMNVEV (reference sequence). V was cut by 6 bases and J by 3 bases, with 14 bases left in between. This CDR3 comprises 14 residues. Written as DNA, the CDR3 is TGTGCCAGCAGCCTACGGGGTTTCGACACTGAAGCTTTCTTT. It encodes CASSLRGFDTEAFF.

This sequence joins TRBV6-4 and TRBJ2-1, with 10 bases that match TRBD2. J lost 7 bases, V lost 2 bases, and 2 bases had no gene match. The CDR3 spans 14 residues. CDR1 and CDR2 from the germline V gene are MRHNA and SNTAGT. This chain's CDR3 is CASSDTSGANEQFF. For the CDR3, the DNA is TGTGCCAGCAGTGACACTAGCGGGGCAAATGAGCAGTTCTTC.

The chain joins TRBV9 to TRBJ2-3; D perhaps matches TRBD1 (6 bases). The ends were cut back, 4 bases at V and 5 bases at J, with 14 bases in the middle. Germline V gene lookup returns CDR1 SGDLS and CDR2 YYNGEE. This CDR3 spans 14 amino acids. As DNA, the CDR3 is TGTGCCAGCAGCACAGGGACCCTCAGAGATACGCAGTATTTT. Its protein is CASSTGTLRDTQYF.

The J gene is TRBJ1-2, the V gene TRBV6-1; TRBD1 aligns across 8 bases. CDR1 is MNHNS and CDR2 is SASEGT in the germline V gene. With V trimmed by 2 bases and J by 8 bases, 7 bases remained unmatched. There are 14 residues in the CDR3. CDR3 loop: CASSEQGTGSGYTF. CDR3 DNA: TGTGCCAGCAGTGAACAGGGGACAGGTTCGGGCTACACCTTC.

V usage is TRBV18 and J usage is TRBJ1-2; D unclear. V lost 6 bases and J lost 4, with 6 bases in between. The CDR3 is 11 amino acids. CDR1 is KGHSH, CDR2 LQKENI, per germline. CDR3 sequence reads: CASSEGYGYTF. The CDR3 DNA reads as TGTGCCAGCTCCGAGGGCTATGGCTACACCTTC.

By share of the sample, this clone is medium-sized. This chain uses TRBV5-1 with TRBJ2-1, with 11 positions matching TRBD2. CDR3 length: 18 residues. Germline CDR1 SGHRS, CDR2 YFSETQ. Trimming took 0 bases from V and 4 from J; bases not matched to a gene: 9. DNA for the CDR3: TGCGCCAGCAGCTTGGCCTCGGCTAGCGGGGGGATGTACAATGAGCAGTTCTTC. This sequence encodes CASSLASASGGMYNEQFF.

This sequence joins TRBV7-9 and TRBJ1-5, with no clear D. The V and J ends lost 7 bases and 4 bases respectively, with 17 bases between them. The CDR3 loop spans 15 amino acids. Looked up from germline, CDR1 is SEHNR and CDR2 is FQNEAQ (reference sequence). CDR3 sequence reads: CASTTEGGRNQPQHF. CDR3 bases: TGTGCCAGCACCACGGAGGGCGGGCGAAATCAGCCCCAGCATTTT.

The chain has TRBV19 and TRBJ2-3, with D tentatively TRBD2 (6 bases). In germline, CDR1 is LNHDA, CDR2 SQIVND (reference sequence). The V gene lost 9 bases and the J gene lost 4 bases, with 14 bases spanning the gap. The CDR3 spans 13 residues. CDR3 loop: CASSVWGADTQYF. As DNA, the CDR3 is TGTGCCAGCTCAGTGTGGGGGGCAGATACGCAGTATTTT.